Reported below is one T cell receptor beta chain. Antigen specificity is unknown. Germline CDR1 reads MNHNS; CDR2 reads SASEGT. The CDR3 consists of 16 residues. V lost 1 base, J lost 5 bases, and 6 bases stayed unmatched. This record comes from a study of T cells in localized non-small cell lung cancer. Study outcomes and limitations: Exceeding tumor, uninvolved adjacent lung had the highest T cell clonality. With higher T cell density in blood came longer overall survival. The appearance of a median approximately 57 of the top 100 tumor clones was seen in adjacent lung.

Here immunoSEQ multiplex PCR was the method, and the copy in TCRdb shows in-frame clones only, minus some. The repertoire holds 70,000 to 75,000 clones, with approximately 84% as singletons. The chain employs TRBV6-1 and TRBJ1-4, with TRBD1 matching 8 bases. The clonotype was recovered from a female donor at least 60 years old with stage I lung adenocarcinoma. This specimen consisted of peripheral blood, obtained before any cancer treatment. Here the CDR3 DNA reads TGTGCCAGCAGTGAAGAGGACAGGGCGGCCAATGAAAAACTGTTTTTT. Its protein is CASSEEDRAANEKLFF.